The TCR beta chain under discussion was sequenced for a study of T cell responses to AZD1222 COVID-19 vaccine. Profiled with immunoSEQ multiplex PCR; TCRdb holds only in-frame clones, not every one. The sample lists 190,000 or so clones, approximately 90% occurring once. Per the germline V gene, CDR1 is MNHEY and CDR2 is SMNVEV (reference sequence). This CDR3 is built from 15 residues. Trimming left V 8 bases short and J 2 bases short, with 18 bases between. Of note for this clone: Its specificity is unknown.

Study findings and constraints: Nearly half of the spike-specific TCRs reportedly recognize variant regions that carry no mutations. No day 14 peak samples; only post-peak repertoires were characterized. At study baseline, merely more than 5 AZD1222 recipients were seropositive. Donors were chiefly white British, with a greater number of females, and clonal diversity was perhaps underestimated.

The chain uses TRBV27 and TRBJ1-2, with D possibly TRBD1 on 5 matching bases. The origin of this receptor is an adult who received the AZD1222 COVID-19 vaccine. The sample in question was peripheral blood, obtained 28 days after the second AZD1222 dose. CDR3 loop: CASARGTGRNYGYTF. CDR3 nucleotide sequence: TGTGCCAGCGCCCGGGGGACGGGTCGGAACTATGGCTACACCTTC.